This T cell receptor (beta chain) comes out of a study of regulatory T cells in long-lasting Graves disease. The V end lost 2 bases, the J end lost 0 bases, and 5 bases lay between the germline ends. CDR3 length: 15 amino acids. Germline lookup yields CDR1 MNHEY and CDR2 SMNVEV (reference sequence). Study-level findings and limits: Persistent patients shared 2,700 or so public clonotypes among themselves. Newly diagnosed patients shared fewer, at more than 750. Investigators studied peripheral blood only, not thyroid tissue. The small sample size may have reduced accuracy.

At least ten counts were recorded for this clonotype. Antigen specificity is unknown. Regarding time point: newly diagnosed GD, antithyroid drugs for less than 3 months. Construction of the TCR library relied on RNA isolated from PBMCs. For TCR beta, libraries came from iRepertoire HTBI primers and Arm-PCR of CDR3 regions. TCRdb independently ran MiXCR on the multiplex PCR reads; one entry per CDR3 protein. In the table there are approximately 300,000 distinct CDR3 sequences, over 15% of which are singletons. The TCR comes from a female donor with Graves disease. The sample consisted of peripheral blood mononuclear cells (PBMCs), taken at new diagnosis, from a patient treated with antithyroid drugs. The V call is TRBV27, the J call TRBJ2-6; the D gene is possibly TRBD2 (5 bases). The DNA for the CDR3 is TGTGCCAGCAGTTTAGAGGGCTCTGGGGCCAACGTCCTGACTTTC. It codes for CASSLEGSGANVLTF.